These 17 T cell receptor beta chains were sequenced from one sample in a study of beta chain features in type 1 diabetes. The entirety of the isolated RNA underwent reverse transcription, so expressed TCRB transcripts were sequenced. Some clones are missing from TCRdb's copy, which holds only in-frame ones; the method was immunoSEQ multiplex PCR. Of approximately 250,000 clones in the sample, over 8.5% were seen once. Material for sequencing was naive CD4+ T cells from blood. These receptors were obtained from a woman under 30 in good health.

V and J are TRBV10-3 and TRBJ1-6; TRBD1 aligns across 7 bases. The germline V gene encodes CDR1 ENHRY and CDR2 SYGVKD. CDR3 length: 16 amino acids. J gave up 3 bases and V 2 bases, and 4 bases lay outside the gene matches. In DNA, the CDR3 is TGTGCCATCAGTGAGACAGGGGCTAACTATAATTCACCCCTCCACTTT. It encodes CAISETGANYNSPLHF.

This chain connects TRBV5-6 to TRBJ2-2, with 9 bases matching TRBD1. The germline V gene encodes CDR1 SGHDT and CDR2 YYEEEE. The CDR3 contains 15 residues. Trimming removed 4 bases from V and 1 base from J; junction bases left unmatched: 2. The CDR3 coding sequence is TGTGCCAGCAGCCAGGGACAGGGGAACACCGGGGAGCTGTTTTTT. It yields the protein CASSQGQGNTGELFF.

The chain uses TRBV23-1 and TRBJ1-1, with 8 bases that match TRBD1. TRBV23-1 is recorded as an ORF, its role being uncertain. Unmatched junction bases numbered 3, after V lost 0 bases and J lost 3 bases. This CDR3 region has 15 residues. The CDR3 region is CASSQSGDRHTEAFF. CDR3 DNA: TGCGCCAGCAGTCAATCGGGGGACAGGCACACTGAAGCTTTCTTT.

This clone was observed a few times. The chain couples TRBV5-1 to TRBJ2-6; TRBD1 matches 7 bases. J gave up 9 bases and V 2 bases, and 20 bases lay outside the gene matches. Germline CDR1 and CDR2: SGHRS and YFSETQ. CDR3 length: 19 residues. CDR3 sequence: CASSLSGQPLVTPGNVLTF. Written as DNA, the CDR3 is TGCGCCAGCAGCTTATCGGGACAGCCGTTAGTAACCCCAGGCAACGTCCTGACTTTC.

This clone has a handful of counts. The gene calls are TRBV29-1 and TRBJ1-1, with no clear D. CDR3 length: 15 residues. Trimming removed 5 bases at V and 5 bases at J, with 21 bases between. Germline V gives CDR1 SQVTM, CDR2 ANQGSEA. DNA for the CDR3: TGCAGCGTTTCCGTCCGGGGAAGAAATTGGACTGAAGCTTTCTTT. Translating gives CSVSVRGRNWTEAFF.

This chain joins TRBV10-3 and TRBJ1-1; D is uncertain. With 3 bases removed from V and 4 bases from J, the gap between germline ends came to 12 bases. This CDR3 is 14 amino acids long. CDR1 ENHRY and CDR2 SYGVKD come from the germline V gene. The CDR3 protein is CAISEINEGTEAFF. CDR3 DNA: TGTGCCATCAGTGAAATAAACGAGGGCACTGAAGCTTTCTTT.

For the CDR3, the DNA is TGTGCCAGCAGCTCGACAGTCCTTCGCACGCAGTATTTT. Translating gives CASSSTVLRTQYF. The chain combines TRBV5-6 with TRBJ2-3, with D possibly TRBD1 on 5 matching bases. This CDR3 comprises 13 residues. CDR1 SGHDT and CDR2 YYEEEE come from the germline V gene. V lost 3 bases, J lost 9 bases, and 14 bases lay in between.

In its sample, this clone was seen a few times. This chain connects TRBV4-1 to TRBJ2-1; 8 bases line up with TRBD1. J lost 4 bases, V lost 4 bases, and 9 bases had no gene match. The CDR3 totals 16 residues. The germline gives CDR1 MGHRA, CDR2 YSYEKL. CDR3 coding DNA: TGCGCCAGCAGCCGACTCGGACAGGGTATATACAATGAGCAGTTCTTC. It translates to CASSRLGQGIYNEQFF.

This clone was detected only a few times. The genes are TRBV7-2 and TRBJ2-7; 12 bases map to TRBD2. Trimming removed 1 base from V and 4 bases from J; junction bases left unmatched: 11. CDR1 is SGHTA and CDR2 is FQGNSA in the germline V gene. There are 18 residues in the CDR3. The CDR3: CASSLDLTWTSGKYEQYF. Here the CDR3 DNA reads TGTGCCAGCAGCTTAGACCTTACCTGGACTAGCGGGAAGTACGAGCAGTACTTC.

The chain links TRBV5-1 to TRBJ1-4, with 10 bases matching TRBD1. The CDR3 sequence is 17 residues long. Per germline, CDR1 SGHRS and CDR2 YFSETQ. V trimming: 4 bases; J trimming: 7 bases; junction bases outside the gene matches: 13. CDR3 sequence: CASSPNRQGAGSEKLFF. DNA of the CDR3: TGCGCCAGCAGCCCCAACAGACAGGGGGCGGGGAGTGAAAAACTGTTTTTT.

CDR3 sequence (DNA): TGTGCCAGCTCCTCACGGGACAGGGGAAGCAATCAGCCCCAGCATTTT. Translating gives CASSSRDRGSNQPQHF. The gene calls are TRBV18 and TRBJ1-5; 10 nucleotides line up with TRBD1. The ends lost 6 bases at V and 1 base at J; junction bases unmatched: 6. The germline V gene encodes CDR1 KGHSH and CDR2 LQKENI. The CDR3 has 16 amino acids.

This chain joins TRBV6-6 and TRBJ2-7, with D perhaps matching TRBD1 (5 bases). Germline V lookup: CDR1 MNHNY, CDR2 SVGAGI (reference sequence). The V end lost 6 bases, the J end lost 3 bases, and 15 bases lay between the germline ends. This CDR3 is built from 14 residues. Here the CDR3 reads CASRKQDGNYEQYF. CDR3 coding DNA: TGTGCCAGCAGGAAACAGGACGGTAACTACGAGCAGTACTTC.

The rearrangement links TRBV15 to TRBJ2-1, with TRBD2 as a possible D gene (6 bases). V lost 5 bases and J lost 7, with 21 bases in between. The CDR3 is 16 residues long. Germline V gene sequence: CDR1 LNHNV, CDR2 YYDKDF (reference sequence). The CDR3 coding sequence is TGTGCCACCAGCCGTAACCTTGCGGGACTTGGGAATGAGCAGTTCTTC. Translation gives CATSRNLAGLGNEQFF.

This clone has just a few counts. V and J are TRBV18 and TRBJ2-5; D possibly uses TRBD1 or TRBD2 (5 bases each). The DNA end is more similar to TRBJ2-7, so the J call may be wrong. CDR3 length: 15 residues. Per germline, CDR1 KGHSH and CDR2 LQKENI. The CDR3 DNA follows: TGTGCCAGCTCAACCCCGGGACGGGACTCCTACGAGCAGTACTTC. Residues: CASSTPGRDSYEQYF.

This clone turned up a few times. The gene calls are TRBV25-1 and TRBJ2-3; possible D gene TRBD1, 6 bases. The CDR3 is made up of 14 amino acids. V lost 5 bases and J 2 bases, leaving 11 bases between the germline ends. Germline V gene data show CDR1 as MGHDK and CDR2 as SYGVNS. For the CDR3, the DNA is TGTGCCAGCAGTCGGACAGACTCCACAGATACGCAGTATTTT. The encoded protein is CASSRTDSTDTQYF.

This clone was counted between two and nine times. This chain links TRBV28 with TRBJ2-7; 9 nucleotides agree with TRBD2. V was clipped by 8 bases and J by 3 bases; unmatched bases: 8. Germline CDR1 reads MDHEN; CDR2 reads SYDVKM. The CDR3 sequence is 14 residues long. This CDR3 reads CASGKAGGSYEQYF. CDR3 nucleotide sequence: TGTGCCAGCGGTAAAGCGGGAGGAAGCTACGAGCAGTACTTC. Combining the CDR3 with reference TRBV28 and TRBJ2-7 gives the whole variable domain DVKVTQSSRYLVKRTGEKVFLECVQDMDHENMFWYRQDPGLGLRLIYFSYDVKMKEKGDIPEGYSVSREKKERFSLILESASTNQTSMYLCASGKAGGSYEQYFGPGTRLTVT.

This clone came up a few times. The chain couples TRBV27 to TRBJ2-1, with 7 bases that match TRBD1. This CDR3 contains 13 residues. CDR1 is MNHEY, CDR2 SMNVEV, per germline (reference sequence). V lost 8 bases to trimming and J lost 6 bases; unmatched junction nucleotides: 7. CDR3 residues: CASSPDRVNEQFF. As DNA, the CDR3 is TGTGCCAGCTCCCCCGACAGGGTCAATGAGCAGTTCTTC.